Listed below are T cell receptor beta chains from one sample, sequenced in a study of blood T cell repertoires in COVID-19. Assay: immunoSEQ multiplex PCR; the TCRdb copy retains only in-frame clones and omits some. The sample includes a few hundred thousand clones, approximately 90% of them seen just once. Sequenced sample: PBMCs or T cells enriched from blood (not recorded which). Every receptor here comes from a woman aged 40 to 50 who had recovered from COVID-19. The CDR3 runs from the conserved cysteine through the conserved F or W. A D gene is named only where the DNA matches it firmly. Clone size, where shown, is once, few, many, or a class for clones that have expanded.

CDR3nt	CDR3aa	len	d_gene	v_gene	j_gene	abundance
TGTGCCAGCCTGCGAGGAGCGGGAGCCGGGGAGCTGTTTTTT	CASLRGAGAGELFF	14	TRBD2	TRBV2	TRBJ2-2	NA
TGTGCCAGCACCCACAGGGATGGCTACACCTTC	CASTHRDGYTF	11	NA	TRBV2	TRBJ1-2	NA
TGTGCCAGCAGTCGCGGACAGGGGTCCTATGGCTACACCTTC	CASSRGQGSYGYTF	14	TRBD1	TRBV27	TRBJ1-2	NA
TGCAGCGTTGGGATAGGTCCGCGGGAGCAGTACTTC	CSVGIGPREQYF	12	NA	TRBV29-1	TRBJ2-7	once
TGTGCCAGCAGCCATCAGCGCGGGAGGGTCGGAACTAATGAAAAACTGTTTTTT	CASSHQRGRVGTNEKLFF	18	NA	TRBV3-1/TRBV3-2	TRBJ1-4	NA
TGTGCCAGCAGCTTGGGACTAGCGGGAGTGGACTACAATGAGCAGTTCTTC	CASSLGLAGVDYNEQFF	17	TRBD2	TRBV7-2	TRBJ2-1	NA
TGTGCCAGCAGCCTAAGGGGGTCTGAGGGTACGCAGTATTTT	CASSLRGSEGTQYF	14	NA	TRBV7-9	TRBJ2-3	NA
TGTGCCAGCAGCGTAGCACAGAACTCCTACGAGCAGTACTTC	CASSVAQNSYEQYF	14	NA	TRBV9	TRBJ2-7	NA
TGTGCCAGCAGCTTAGCGCGGCAGAACTACGAGCAGTACTTC	CASSLARQNYEQYF	14	NA	TRBV7-2	TRBJ2-7	NA
TGTGCCAGCAGCCGGACAGTTAACACTGAAGCTTTCTTT	CASSRTVNTEAFF	13	NA	TRBV7-2	TRBJ1-1	NA
TGTGCCAGCAGGGGTTCGCGGTCTGGGGCCAACGTCCTGACTTTC	CASRGSRSGANVLTF	15	NA	TRBV7-9	TRBJ2-6	NA
TGTGCCAGCAGCACCGGGGACAGGTACAATGAGCAGTTCTTC	CASSTGDRYNEQFF	14	TRBD1	TRBV7-8	TRBJ2-1	NA
TGTGCCACCAGCAGAGATCTCTACCGGGAGGAGTGGAATGAGCAGTTCTTC	CATSRDLYREEWNEQFF	17	TRBD2	TRBV15	TRBJ2-1	NA
TGTGCCAGCAGTTACTCGAGACAAGGGGACACTGAAGCTTTCTTT	CASSYSRQGDTEAFF	15	NA	TRBV6-5	TRBJ1-1	NA
TGTGCCAGCAGTTCTCGGGACAGGGGAACCTACGAGCAGTACTTC	CASSSRDRGTYEQYF	15	TRBD1	TRBV6-5	TRBJ2-7	NA
TGTGCCAGCAGTTTGAGTCGCGGGTTGAACACTGAAGCTTTCTTT	CASSLSRGLNTEAFF	15	NA	TRBV6-6	TRBJ1-1	NA
TGTGCCAGCAGCCTGGGCCCAGGTGGCACTGAAGCTTTCTTT	CASSLGPGGTEAFF	14	NA	TRBV27	TRBJ1-1	NA
TGTGCCAGCAGCCCAGGGGTCCCGAACACTGAAGCTTTCTTT	CASSPGVPNTEAFF	14	NA	TRBV3-1/TRBV3-2	TRBJ1-1	NA
TGTGCCAGCAGCTTAGCCTCAGCGCCCTACGAGCAGTACTTC	CASSLASAPYEQYF	14	NA	TRBV7-2	TRBJ2-7	NA
TGCGCCAGCAGCCGGATGGCGGGGGGAGGGCCCAGGGAGACCCAGTACTTC	CASSRMAGGGPRETQYF	17	TRBD2	TRBV4-3	TRBJ2-5	NA
TGTGCCAGCAGCGAGGGACTAGCGGCATCCTACGAGCAGTACTTC	CASSEGLAASYEQYF	15	TRBD2	TRBV5-4	TRBJ2-7	once
TGTGCCAGCAGTGAAAACCAGAAGCAGTTCTTC	CASSENQKQFF	11	NA	TRBV6-1	TRBJ2-1	NA
TGTGCCAGCAGACACGACAGGGTAAGTGTGGAAGCTTTCTTT	CASRHDRVSVEAFF	14	TRBD1	TRBV27	TRBJ1-1	NA
TGTGCCAGCAGTCCCTCCCACTATGGCTACACCTTC	CASSPSHYGYTF	12	NA	TRBV6-5	TRBJ1-2	NA
TGCGCCAGCGGGGACAGTGGCAAGGGGTACAATGAGCAGTTCTTC	CASGDSGKGYNEQFF	15	TRBD1	TRBV10-1	TRBJ2-1	NA
TGTGCCAGCAGCCAAGATCGGAGACAGGGTGTGCGGGTTCGATACAATGAGCAGTTCTTC	CASSQDRRQGVRVRYNEQFF	20	TRBD1	TRBV14	TRBJ2-1	NA
TGTGCCAGCAGCACGGGAGTCCACAATGAGCAGTTCTTC	CASSTGVHNEQFF	13	NA	TRBV11-2	TRBJ2-1	NA
TGCGCCAGCAGCGGACTAGCGGCTAGCTCCTACAATGAGCAGTTCTTC	CASSGLAASSYNEQFF	16	TRBD2	TRBV4-1	TRBJ2-1	NA
TGTGCCAGCAGCTCGATTCCTGCGGGAGGTGTCTACGAGCAGTACTTC	CASSSIPAGGVYEQYF	16	TRBD2	TRBV7-9	TRBJ2-7	NA
TGTGCTAGTGGTTTGGTACTGGATAGCAGAAGCTCCTACGAGCAGTACTTC	CASGLVLDSRSSYEQYF	17	NA	TRBV12-5	TRBJ2-7	NA
TGCAGTGTCTTGTTCAACTATGGCTACACCTTC	CSVLFNYGYTF	11	NA	TRBV20-1	TRBJ1-2	NA
TGTGCCAGCAGCTTAGAGGGGGCGCTCTACAATGAGCAGTTCTTC	CASSLEGALYNEQFF	15	NA	TRBV11-2	TRBJ2-1	NA
TGTGCCAGCAGTCTCCCGGGGGAGGGTTTCACTGAAGCTTTCTTT	CASSLPGEGFTEAFF	15	NA	TRBV6-5	TRBJ1-1	NA
TGTGCCACCAGTGATTTAGGACTAGTTCCGTTCTTC	CATSDLGLVPFF	12	TRBD2	TRBV24-1	TRBJ2-1	NA
TGTGCCAGCAGTTTAGGCGGACAGGGGGCCAACGAGCAGTACTTC	CASSLGGQGANEQYF	15	TRBD1	TRBV28	TRBJ2-7	once
TGTGCCAGCAGTGAGGGGAGCTCTGGAAACACCATATATTTT	CASSEGSSGNTIYF	14	NA	TRBV2	TRBJ1-3	few
TGTGCCAGCAGCGACAGGGGTAACTATGGCTACACCTTC	CASSDRGNYGYTF	13	TRBD1	TRBV9	TRBJ1-2	NA
TGCGCCAGCAGCTTAGACGGAGCGAGCTACAATGAGCAGTTCTTC	CASSLDGASYNEQFF	15	NA	TRBV5-1	TRBJ2-1	once
TGTGCCAGCAGTTCCTCCGGGAGGGTAGGTGGAGAGCAGTACTTC	CASSSSGRVGGEQYF	15	TRBD2	TRBV6-5	TRBJ2-7	once
TGTGCCAGCAGCCAAGTAATGGGACAGCCTTACAATGAGCAGTTCTTC	CASSQVMGQPYNEQFF	16	TRBD1	TRBV4-2	TRBJ2-1	NA
TGCGCCAGCAGCCAAGAAGGGCAGGGAAATGAAAAACTGTTTTTT	CASSQEGQGNEKLFF	15	NA	TRBV4-1	TRBJ1-4	NA
TGTGCCACCAGTGGACTAGCTTACAATGAGCAGTTCTTC	CATSGLAYNEQFF	13	TRBD2	TRBV24-1	TRBJ2-1	NA
TGTGCCAGCAGTGAATCCTCATCAGTTATCTACGAGCAGTACTTC	CASSESSSVIYEQYF	15	NA	TRBV2	TRBJ2-7	NA
TGTGCCACCAGCAGAGTTGGGACAGGATTCGGCTACACCTTC	CATSRVGTGFGYTF	14	TRBD1	TRBV15	TRBJ1-2	NA
TGTGCCAGCAGTTACAACAGGGGGCCGGCCGGCTACACCTTC	CASSYNRGPAGYTF	14	TRBD1	TRBV6-2/TRBV6-3	TRBJ1-2	NA
TGTGCCAGCATGGAGAGGGCGGATAACACTGAAGCTTTCTTT	CASMERADNTEAFF	14	NA	TRBV6-5	TRBJ1-1	once